This TCR beta chain was captured in a study of T cell repertoires in cytomegalovirus infection. Notes on the study in general: Adding up the frequency of public TCR beta families identified people who carried CMV plus the relevant HLA.

As for this clonotype: What it binds is not known.

The CDR3 sequence is 13 residues long. The germline V and J ends were trimmed by 6 bases and 2 bases, with 9 bases remaining between them. The V gene's germline CDR1 is MNHEY and CDR2 SVGAGI. TCRdb ran MiXCR on the reads and lists one entry per CDR3 protein. The table records around 320,000 distinct CDR3 sequences, around a tenth of them present only once. The gene calls are TRBV6-5 and TRBJ2-3; D is unclear. The sequence came from a human donor in good health (CMV status not recorded). Some clones in this sample may be carry-over from other donors' samples. Material for sequencing was PBMCs. CDR3 DNA sequence: TGTGCCAGCAGAGGCAGGACCACAGATACGCAGTATTTT. Residues: CASRGRTTDTQYF.